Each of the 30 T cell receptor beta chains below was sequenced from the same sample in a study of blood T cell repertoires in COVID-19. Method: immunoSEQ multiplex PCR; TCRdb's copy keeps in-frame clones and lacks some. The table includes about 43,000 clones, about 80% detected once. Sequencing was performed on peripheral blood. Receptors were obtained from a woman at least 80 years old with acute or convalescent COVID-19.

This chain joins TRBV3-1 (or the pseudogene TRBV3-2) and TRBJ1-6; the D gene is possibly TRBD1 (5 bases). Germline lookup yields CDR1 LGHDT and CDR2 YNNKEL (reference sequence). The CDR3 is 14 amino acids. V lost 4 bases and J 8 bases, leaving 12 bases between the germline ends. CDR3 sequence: CASSPTARDSPLHF. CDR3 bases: TGTGCCAGCAGCCCGACAGCCCGGGATTCACCCCTCCACTTT.

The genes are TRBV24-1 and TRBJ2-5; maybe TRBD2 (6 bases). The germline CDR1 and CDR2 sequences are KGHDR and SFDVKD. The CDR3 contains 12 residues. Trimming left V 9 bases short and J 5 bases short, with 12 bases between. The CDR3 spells CATSRGYETQYF. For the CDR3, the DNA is TGTGCCACCTCCCGGGGGTATGAGACCCAGTACTTC.

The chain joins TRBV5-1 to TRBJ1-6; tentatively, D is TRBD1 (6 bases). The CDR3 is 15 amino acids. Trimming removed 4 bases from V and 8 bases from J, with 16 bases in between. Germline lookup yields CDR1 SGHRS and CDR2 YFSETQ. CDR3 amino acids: CASSRAARGDSPLHF. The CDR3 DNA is TGCGCCAGCAGCCGGGCAGCCAGGGGTGATTCACCCCTCCACTTT.

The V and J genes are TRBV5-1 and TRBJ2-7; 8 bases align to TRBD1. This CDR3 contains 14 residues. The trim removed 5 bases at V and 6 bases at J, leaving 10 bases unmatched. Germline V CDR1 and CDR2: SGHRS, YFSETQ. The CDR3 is CASRSGTGPPEQYF. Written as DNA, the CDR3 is TGCGCCAGCAGGTCCGGGACAGGTCCACCCGAGCAGTACTTC.

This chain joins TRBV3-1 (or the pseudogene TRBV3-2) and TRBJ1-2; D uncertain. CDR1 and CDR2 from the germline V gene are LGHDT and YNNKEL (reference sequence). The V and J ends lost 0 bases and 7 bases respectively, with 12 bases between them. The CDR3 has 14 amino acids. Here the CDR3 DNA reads TGTGCCAGCAGCCAAGAGGGTCTAGGAGGTGGCTACACCTTC. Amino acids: CASSQEGLGGGYTF.

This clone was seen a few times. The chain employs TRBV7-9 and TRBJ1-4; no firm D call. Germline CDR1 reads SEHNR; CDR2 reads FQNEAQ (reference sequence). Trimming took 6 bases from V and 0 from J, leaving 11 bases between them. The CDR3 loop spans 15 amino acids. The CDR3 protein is CASREDISTNEKLFF. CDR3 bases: TGTGCCAGCAGGGAAGACATTTCAACTAATGAAAAACTGTTTTTT.

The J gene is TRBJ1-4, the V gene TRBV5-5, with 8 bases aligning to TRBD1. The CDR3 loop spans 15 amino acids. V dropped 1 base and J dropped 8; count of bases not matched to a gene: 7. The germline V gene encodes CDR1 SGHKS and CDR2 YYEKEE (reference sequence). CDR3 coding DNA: TGTGCCAGCAGCTTGCAGGGGGCGATAGAAGAAAAACTGTTTTTT. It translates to CASSLQGAIEEKLFF.

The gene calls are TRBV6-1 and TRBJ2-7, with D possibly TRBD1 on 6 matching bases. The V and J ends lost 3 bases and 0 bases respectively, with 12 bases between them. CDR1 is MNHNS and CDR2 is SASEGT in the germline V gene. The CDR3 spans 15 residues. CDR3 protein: CASSDHLQGSYEQYF. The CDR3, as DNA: TGTGCCAGCAGTGACCACTTACAGGGCTCCTACGAGCAGTACTTC.

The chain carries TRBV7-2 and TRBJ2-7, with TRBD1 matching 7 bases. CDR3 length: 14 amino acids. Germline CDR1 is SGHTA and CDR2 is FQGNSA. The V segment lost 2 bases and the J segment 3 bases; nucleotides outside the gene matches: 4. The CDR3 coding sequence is TGTGCCAGCAGCTTACAGGGGGATCTCTACGAGCAGTACTTC. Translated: CASSLQGDLYEQYF. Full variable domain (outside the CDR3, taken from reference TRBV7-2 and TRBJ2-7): GAGVSQSPSNKVTEKGKDVELRCDPISGHTALYWYRQSLGQGLEFLIYFQGNSAPDKSGLPSDRFSAERTGGSVSTLTIQRTQQEDSAVYLCASSLQGDLYEQYFGPGTRLTVT.

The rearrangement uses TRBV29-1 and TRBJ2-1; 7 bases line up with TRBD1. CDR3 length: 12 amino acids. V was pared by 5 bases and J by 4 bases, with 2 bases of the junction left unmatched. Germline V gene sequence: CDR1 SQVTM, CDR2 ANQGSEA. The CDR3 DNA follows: TGCAGCGTTTGGACAGGATACAATGAGCAGTTCTTC. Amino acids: CSVWTGYNEQFF.

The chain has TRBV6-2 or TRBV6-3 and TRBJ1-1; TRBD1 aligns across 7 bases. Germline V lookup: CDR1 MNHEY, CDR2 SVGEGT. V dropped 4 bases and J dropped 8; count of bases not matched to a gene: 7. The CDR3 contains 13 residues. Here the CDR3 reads CASSWGQPGEAFF. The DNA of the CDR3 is TGTGCCAGCAGTTGGGGACAGCCTGGGGAAGCTTTCTTT.

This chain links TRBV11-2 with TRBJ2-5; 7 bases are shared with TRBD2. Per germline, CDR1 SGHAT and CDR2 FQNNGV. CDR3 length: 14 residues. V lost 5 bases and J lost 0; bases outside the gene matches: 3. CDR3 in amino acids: CASSRGLDQETQYF. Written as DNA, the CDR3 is TGTGCCAGCAGCAGAGGACTAGACCAAGAGACCCAGTACTTC. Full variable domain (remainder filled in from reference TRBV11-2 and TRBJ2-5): EAGVAQSPRYKIIEKRQSVAFWCNPISGHATLYWYQQILGQGPKLLIQFQNNGVVDDSQLPKDRFSAERLKGVDSTLKIQPAKLEDSAVYLCASSRGLDQETQYFGPGTRLLVL.

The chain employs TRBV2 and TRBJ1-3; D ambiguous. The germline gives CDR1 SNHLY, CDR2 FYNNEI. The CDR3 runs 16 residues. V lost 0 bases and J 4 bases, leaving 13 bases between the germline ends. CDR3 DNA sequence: TGTGCCAGCAGTGAAGCGGGGAGCGGGCGCGGAAACACCATATATTTT. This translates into CASSEAGSGRGNTIYF.

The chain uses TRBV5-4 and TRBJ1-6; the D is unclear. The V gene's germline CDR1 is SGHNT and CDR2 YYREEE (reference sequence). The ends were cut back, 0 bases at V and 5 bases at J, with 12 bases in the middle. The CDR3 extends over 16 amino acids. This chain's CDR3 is CASSLGPAADNSPLHF. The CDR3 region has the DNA TGTGCCAGCAGCTTGGGTCCCGCGGCCGATAATTCACCCCTCCACTTT.

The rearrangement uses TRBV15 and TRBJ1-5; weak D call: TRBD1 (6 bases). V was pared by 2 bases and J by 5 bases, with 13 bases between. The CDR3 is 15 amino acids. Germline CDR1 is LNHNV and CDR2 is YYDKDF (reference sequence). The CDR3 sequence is CATSRPGDGYQPQHF. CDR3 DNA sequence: TGTGCCACCAGCAGACCAGGGGACGGTTATCAGCCCCAGCATTTT.

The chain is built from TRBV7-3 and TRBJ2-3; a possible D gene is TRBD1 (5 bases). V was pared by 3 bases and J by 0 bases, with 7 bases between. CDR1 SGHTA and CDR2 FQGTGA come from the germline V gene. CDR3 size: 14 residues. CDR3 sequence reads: CASSFGQSTDTQYF. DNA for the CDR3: TGTGCCAGCAGCTTCGGACAAAGCACAGATACGCAGTATTTT.

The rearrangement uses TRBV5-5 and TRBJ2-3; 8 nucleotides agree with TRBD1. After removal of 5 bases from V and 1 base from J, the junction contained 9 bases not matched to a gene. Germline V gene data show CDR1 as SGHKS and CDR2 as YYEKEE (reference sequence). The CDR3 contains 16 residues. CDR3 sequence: CASRKQGDGRTDTQYF. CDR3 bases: TGTGCCAGCAGGAAACAGGGGGACGGACGCACAGATACGCAGTATTTT.

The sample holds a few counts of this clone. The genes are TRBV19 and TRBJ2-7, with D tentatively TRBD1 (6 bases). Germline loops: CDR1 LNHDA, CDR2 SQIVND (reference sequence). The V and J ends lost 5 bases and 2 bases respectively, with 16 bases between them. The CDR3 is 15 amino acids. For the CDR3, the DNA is TGTGCCAGTAGTCCAAGGGGGAATCGGCCCTACGAGCAGTACTTC. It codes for CASSPRGNRPYEQYF.

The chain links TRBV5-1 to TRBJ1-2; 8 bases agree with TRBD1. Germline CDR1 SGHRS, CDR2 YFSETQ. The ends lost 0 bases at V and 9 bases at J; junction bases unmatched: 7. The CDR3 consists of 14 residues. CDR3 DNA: TGCGCCAGCAGCTTGGCTTCAGGGGGCGATAGCTACACCTTC. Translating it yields CASSLASGGDSYTF.

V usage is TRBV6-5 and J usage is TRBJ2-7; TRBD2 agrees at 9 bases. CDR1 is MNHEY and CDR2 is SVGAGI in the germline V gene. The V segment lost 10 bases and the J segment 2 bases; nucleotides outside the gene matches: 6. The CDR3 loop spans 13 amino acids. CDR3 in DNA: TGTGCCATCTTCCCTAGCGGGACCTACGAGCAGTACTTC. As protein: CAIFPSGTYEQYF.

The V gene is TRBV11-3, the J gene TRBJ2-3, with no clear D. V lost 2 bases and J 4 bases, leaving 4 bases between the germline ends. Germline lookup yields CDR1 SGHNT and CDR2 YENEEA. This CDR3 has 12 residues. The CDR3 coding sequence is TGTGCCAGCAGCTTACAGGCAGATACGCAGTATTTT. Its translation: CASSLQADTQYF. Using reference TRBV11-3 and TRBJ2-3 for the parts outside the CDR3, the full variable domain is EAGVVQSPRYKIIEKKQPVAFWCNPISGHNTLYWYLQNLGQGPELLIRYENEEAVDDSQLPKDRFSAERLKGVDSTLKIQPAELGDSAVYLCASSLQADTQYFGPGTRLTVL.

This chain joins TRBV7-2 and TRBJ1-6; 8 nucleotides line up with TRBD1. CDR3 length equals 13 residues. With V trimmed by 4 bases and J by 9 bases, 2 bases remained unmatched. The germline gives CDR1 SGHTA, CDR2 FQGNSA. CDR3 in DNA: TGTGCCAGCAGCTCGGACAGGGTTTCACCCCTCCACTTT. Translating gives CASSSDRVSPLHF.

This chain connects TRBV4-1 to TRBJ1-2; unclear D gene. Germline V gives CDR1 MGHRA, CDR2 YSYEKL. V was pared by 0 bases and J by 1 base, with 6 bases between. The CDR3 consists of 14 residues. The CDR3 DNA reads TGCGCCAGCAGCCAAGATGGCTTTAACTATGGCTACACCTTC. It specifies CASSQDGFNYGYTF.

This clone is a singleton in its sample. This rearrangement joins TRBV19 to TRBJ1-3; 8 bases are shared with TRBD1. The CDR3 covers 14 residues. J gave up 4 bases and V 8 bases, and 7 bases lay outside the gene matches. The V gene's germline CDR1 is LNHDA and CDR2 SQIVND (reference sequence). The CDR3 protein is CASARGLEGNTIYF. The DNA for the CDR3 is TGTGCCAGTGCCAGGGGGCTAGAGGGAAACACCATATATTTT.

DNA of the CDR3: TGTGCCAGCAGCCCACAGGGCTGGGACACCATATATTTT. It specifies CASSPQGWDTIYF. V and J are TRBV7-9 and TRBJ1-3; a weak D match, TRBD1 (6 bases). The CDR3 spans 13 residues. Germline-derived CDR1 and CDR2 are SEHNR and FQNEAQ (reference sequence). The V and J ends lost 5 bases and 8 bases respectively, with 13 bases between them. Full variable domain (rest looked up from reference TRBV7-9 and TRBJ1-3): DTGVSQNPRHKITKRGQNVTFRCDPISEHNRLYWYRQTLGQGPEFLTYFQNEAQLEKSRLLSDRFSAERPKGSFSTLEIQRTEQGDSAMYLCASSPQGWDTIYFGEGSWLTVV.

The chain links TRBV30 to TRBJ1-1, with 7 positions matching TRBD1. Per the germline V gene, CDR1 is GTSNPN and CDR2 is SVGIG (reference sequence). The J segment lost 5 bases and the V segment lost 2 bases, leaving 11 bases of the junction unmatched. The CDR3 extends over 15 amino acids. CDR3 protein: CAWSPLGRGNTEAFF. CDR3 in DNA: TGTGCCTGGAGTCCCTTGGGCAGGGGGAATACTGAAGCTTTCTTT.

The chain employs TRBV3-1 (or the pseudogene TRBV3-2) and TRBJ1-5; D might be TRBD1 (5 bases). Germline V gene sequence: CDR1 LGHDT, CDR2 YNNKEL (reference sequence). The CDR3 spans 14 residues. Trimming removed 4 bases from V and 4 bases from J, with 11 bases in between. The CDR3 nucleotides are TGTGCCAGCAGCCCCAGGGCCCTAAATCAGCCCCAGCATTTT. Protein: CASSPRALNQPQHF.

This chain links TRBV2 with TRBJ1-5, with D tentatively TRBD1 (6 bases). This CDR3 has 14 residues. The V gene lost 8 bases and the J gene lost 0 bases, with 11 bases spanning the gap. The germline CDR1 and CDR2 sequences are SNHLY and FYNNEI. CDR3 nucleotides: TGTGCCAGCTTCCGGGACAATAGCAATCAGCCCCAGCATTTT. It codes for CASFRDNSNQPQHF. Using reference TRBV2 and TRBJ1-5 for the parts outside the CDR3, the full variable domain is EPEVTQTPSHQVTQMGQEVILRCVPISNHLYFYWYRQILGQKVEFLVSFYNNEISEKSEIFDDQFSVERPDGSNFTLKIRSTKLEDSAMYFCASFRDNSNQPQHFGDGTRLSIL.

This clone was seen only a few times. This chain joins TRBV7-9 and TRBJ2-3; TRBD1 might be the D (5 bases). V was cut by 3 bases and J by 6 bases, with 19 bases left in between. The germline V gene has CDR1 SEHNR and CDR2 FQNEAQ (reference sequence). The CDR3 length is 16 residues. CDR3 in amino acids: CASSLTANSPPDTQYF. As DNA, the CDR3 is TGTGCCAGCAGCTTGACAGCCAACAGTCCGCCGGATACGCAGTATTTT.

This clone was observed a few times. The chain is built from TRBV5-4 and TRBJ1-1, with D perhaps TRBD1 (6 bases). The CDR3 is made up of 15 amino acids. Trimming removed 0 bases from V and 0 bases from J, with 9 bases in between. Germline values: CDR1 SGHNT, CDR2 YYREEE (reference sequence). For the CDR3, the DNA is TGTGCCAGCAGCTTGGCCAGGGGCATGAACACTGAAGCTTTCTTT. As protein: CASSLARGMNTEAFF.